This entry lists 30 T cell receptor beta chains sequenced from one sample in a study of Graves' ophthalmopathy and Graves' hyperthyroidism. The sequenced template was RNA, covering the TCR beta CDR3 region. Investigators did first-round RT-PCR with HTBI primers, then second-round multiplex PCR. TCRdb re-called the multiplex PCR reads with MiXCR, one entry per CDR3 protein. The repertoire has a few hundred thousand distinct CDR3 sequences, roughly 40% of them found once; the top ten carry roughly 4.5%. Sequencing input: peripheral blood or thyroid tissue (not recorded which). The receptors originated from an adult man with Graves' hyperthyroidism.

This clonotype was picked up many times. This chain joins TRBV10-3 and TRBJ2-5; TRBD1 matches 7 bases. Germline values: CDR1 ENHRY, CDR2 SYGVKD. The V gene end was trimmed by 10 bases and the J gene end by 5 bases; junction bases not matched to a gene: 19. This CDR3 spans 16 amino acids. CDR3 in amino acids: CASSPGQATSAETQYF. CDR3 DNA: TGTGCCAGCAGCCCAGGACAGGCGACCTCCGCGGAGACCCAGTACTTC.

This clonotype was counted ten times or more. This chain uses TRBV19 with TRBJ2-7; D perhaps matches TRBD1 (5 bases). Trimming cost V 9 bases and J 1 base, with 13 bases left between them. Germline loops: CDR1 LNHDA, CDR2 SQIVND (reference sequence). The CDR3 spans 13 residues. CDR3 DNA: TGTGCCAGCGCTTTTCAGGGATCCTACGAGCAGTACTTC. As protein: CASAFQGSYEQYF.

The V call is TRBV7-3, the J call TRBJ1-2, with a possible D match to TRBD1 (6 bases). This CDR3 region has 15 residues. V was shortened by 2 bases and J by 4 bases, with 14 bases between the two germline ends. Germline V gives CDR1 SGHTA, CDR2 FQGTGA. Here the CDR3 DNA reads TGTGCCAGCAGCTTAGGGACCGGGACAATCTATGGCTACACCTTC. Protein: CASSLGTGTIYGYTF.

This clonotype appeared many times. The rearrangement joins TRBV7-2 to TRBJ1-6, with 9 bases fitting TRBD1. Germline assignment: CDR1 SGHTA and CDR2 FQGNSA. The junction had 6 bases not matched to a gene; V was cut back by 5 bases and J by 10 bases. This CDR3 contains 14 residues. This chain's CDR3 is CASSRDREGSPLHF. In nucleotides, the CDR3 is TGTGCCAGCAGCCGGGACAGGGAAGGATCACCCCTCCACTTT.

In its sample, this clonotype was seen many times. The V gene is TRBV20-1, the J gene TRBJ2-5; 7 bases match TRBD2. The V segment lost 8 bases and the J segment 3 bases; nucleotides outside the gene matches: 9. The CDR3 covers 13 residues. Germline loops: CDR1 DFQATT, CDR2 SNEGSKA (reference sequence). The CDR3 spells CSTEREMEETQYF. Here the CDR3 DNA reads TGCAGTACCGAGCGGGAAATGGAAGAGACCCAGTACTTC.

This chain links TRBV29-1 with TRBJ2-5; 7 nucleotides align to TRBD1. Germline-derived CDR1 and CDR2 are SQVTM and ANQGSEA. V trimming: 8 bases; J trimming: 4 bases; junction bases outside the gene matches: 7. The CDR3 totals 12 residues. Here the CDR3 DNA reads TGCAGCTCCTCAGGGGGTGGAGAGACCCAGTACTTC. The encoded protein is CSSSGGGETQYF.

The genes are TRBV6-5 and TRBJ1-4, with D possibly being TRBD1 (5 bases). Looked up from germline, CDR1 is MNHEY and CDR2 is SVGAGI. The V end was cut by 5 bases, the J end by 0 bases, with 7 bases between. This CDR3 has 14 amino acids. This CDR3 is CASSGGTTNEKLFF. The CDR3 DNA sequence: TGTGCCAGCAGTGGGGGGACAACTAATGAAAAACTGTTTTTT.

The J gene is TRBJ1-1, the V gene TRBV7-9; D might be TRBD1 (5 bases). The CDR3 contains 13 residues. Germline V gene data show CDR1 as SEHNR and CDR2 as FQNEAQ (reference sequence). With 4 bases removed from V and 7 bases from J, the gap between germline ends came to 13 bases. Here the CDR3 DNA reads TGTGCCAGCAGCTCGCAGGGAGTCGTTGAAGCTTTCTTT. Translated: CASSSQGVVEAFF.

CDR3: CASSLGDLNGYTF. The CDR3 DNA reads as TGTGCCAGCAGTTTAGGGGATCTAAATGGCTACACCTTC. The chain uses TRBV6-5 and TRBJ1-2; D might be TRBD1 (5 bases). CDR3 length: 13 amino acids. Trimming took 4 bases from V and 6 from J, leaving 12 bases between them. Germline loops: CDR1 MNHEY, CDR2 SVGAGI.

This clonotype was seen many times. V usage is TRBV5-8 and J usage is TRBJ2-7, with D maybe TRBD1 (5 bases). V shed 3 bases and J shed 2 bases, with 12 bases lying between them. This CDR3 contains 14 residues. Germline V gives CDR1 SGHTS, CDR2 YDEGEE. CDR3 nucleotides: TGTGCCAGCAGCTGGAAAGGGGATCCCTACGAGCAGTACTTC. It translates to CASSWKGDPYEQYF.

About this clonotype: The junction shows a germline mismatch at one end, possibly a read error. The chain joins TRBV7-2 to TRBJ2-3, with D perhaps matching TRBD1 (5 bases). Looked up from germline, CDR1 is SGHTA and CDR2 is FQGNSA. This CDR3 comprises 13 residues. The CDR3 reads CASSLQGGDTQYF. The CDR3 nucleotides are TGCGCCAGCAGTCTCCAGGGCGGAGATACGCAGTATTTT.

The chain is built from TRBV5-4 and TRBJ2-7; 14 nucleotides align to TRBD2. The better agreement between TRBJ2-1 and the DNA end casts doubt on the J call. This CDR3 is built from 17 residues. CDR1 SGHNT and CDR2 YYREEE come from the germline V gene (reference sequence). CDR3 bases: TGTGCCAGCAGCTTAGGTGGGGGACTAGCGGGGGAGGATGAGCAGTTCTTC. Its translation is CASSLGGGLAGEDEQFF.

The gene calls are TRBV19 and TRBJ2-1, with D possibly matching TRBD2 (5 bases). CDR1 and CDR2 from the germline V gene are LNHDA and SQIVND (reference sequence). The CDR3 has 14 amino acids. The V and J ends lost 6 bases and 5 bases respectively, with 14 bases between them. CDR3: CASREVVGDNEQFF. Here the CDR3 DNA reads TGTGCCAGTAGGGAGGTTGTCGGCGACAATGAGCAGTTCTTC.

V usage is TRBV7-2 and J usage is TRBJ1-1, with TRBD1 matching 9 bases. The CDR3 consists of 16 residues. J gave up 7 bases and V 0 bases, and 9 bases lay outside the gene matches. Germline CDR1 is SGHTA and CDR2 is FQGNSA. The chain's CDR3 is CASSLARIGTGSEAFF. Written as DNA, the CDR3 is TGTGCCAGCAGCTTAGCGAGGATAGGGACAGGGAGTGAAGCTTTCTTT. The full variable domain, its missing parts supplied by reference TRBV7-2 and TRBJ1-1, is GAGVSQSPSNKVTEKGKDVELRCDPISGHTALYWYRQSLGQGLEFLIYFQGNSAPDKSGLPSDRFSAERTGGSVSTLTIQRTQQEDSAVYLCASSLARIGTGSEAFFGQGTRLTVV.

The chain combines TRBV15 with TRBJ2-7; no definite D call. This CDR3 has 14 residues. Per germline, CDR1 LNHNV and CDR2 YYDKDF (reference sequence). Trimming removed 2 bases at V and 3 bases at J, with 11 bases between. CDR3 sequence (DNA): TGTGCCACCAGCAGACCAGATCTGGTCTACGAGCAGTACTTC. It specifies CATSRPDLVYEQYF. The whole variable domain, remainder taken from reference TRBV15 and TRBJ2-7, is DAMVIQNPRYQVTQFGKPVTLSCSQTLNHNVMYWYQQKSSQAPKLLFHYYDKDFNNEADTPDNFQSRRPNTSFCFLDIRSPGLGDTAMYLCATSRPDLVYEQYFGPGTRLTVT.

This rearrangement joins TRBV2 to TRBJ1-2, with 9 bases aligning to TRBD1. CDR1 is SNHLY and CDR2 is FYNNEI in the germline V gene. The V gene end was trimmed by 6 bases and the J gene end by 6 bases; junction bases not matched to a gene: 5. This CDR3 is built from 13 residues. The CDR3 loop is CASRLGQGNGYTF. CDR3 in DNA: TGTGCCAGCAGGCTTGGACAGGGGAATGGCTACACCTTC.

This clonotype was counted many times. V gene TRBV2 combines with J gene TRBJ1-2, with TRBD1 matching 7 bases. This CDR3 contains 12 residues. The V gene end was trimmed by 9 bases and the J gene end by 5 bases; junction bases not matched to a gene: 6. CDR1 is SNHLY, CDR2 FYNNEI, per germline. CDR3 nucleotide sequence: TGTGCCAGGACGGGACAGACTTATGGCTACACCTTC. Protein product: CARTGQTYGYTF. The entire variable domain, with the rest obtained from reference TRBV2 and TRBJ1-2, is as follows: EPEVTQTPSHQVTQMGQEVILRCVPISNHLYFYWYRQILGQKVEFLVSFYNNEISEKSEIFDDQFSVERPDGSNFTLKIRSTKLEDSAMYFCARTGQTYGYTFGSGTRLTVV.

The chain carries TRBV2 and TRBJ1-1, with D unclear. Trimming stripped 3 bases from V and 6 bases from J, with 8 bases between. The CDR3 loop spans 12 amino acids. Germline values: CDR1 SNHLY, CDR2 FYNNEI. The CDR3 is CASSEGRAEAFF. The CDR3 DNA reads TGTGCCAGCAGTGAGGGAAGGGCTGAAGCTTTCTTT. The entire variable domain, with the rest obtained from reference TRBV2 and TRBJ1-1, is as follows: EPEVTQTPSHQVTQMGQEVILRCVPISNHLYFYWYRQILGQKVEFLVSFYNNEISEKSEIFDDQFSVERPDGSNFTLKIRSTKLEDSAMYFCASSEGRAEAFFGQGTRLTVV.

In regard to this clonotype: At one end, the junction sequence differs from germline, possibly due to a read error. This chain links TRBV12-3 or TRBV12-4 with TRBJ2-7, with D perhaps matching TRBD1 or TRBD2 (6 bases each). This CDR3 is 14 amino acids long. The CDR3 coding sequence is TGTGGCAGCAGACTAGAACAGGGTAGCTACGAGCAGTACTTC. Residues: CGSRLEQGSYEQYF.

This clonotype was detected many times. The J gene is TRBJ1-5, the V gene TRBV12-5; tentative D call: TRBD1 (6 bases). V shed 5 bases and J shed 2 bases, with 13 bases lying between them. The CDR3 is 15 residues long. Germline CDR1 reads LGHNT; CDR2 reads FRNRAP. The CDR3 here is CASGARGGRNQPQHF. The CDR3 DNA sequence: TGTGCTAGTGGTGCGCGCGGGGGCCGCAATCAGCCCCAGCATTTT.

The gene calls are TRBV5-5 and TRBJ2-7, with D unclear. Germline V gives CDR1 SGHKS, CDR2 YYEKEE (reference sequence). The CDR3 has 16 amino acids. V shed 0 bases and J shed 3 bases, with 16 bases lying between them. The CDR3 loop reads CASSLDSAEPDYEQYF. DNA of the CDR3: TGTGCCAGCAGCTTGGATTCTGCGGAGCCGGACTACGAGCAGTACTTC.

The chain carries TRBV6-5 and TRBJ1-3; 7 nucleotides line up with TRBD1. This CDR3 comprises 14 residues. Trimming took 4 bases from V and 4 from J; bases not matched to a gene: 4. CDR1 is MNHEY, CDR2 SVGAGI, per germline. The CDR3 loop reads CASSSGQPGNTIYF. As DNA, the CDR3 is TGTGCCAGCAGTTCGGGACAGCCCGGAAACACCATATATTTT.

This clonotype was detected many times. The chain uses TRBV29-1 and TRBJ2-5, with D perhaps TRBD2 (7 bases). Germline assignment: CDR1 SQVTM and CDR2 ANQGSEA. V shed 4 bases and J shed 5 bases, with 14 bases lying between them. This CDR3 comprises 13 residues. As DNA, the CDR3 is TGCAGCGTTGGGGAGGGGGTCGCGGAGACCCAGTACTTC. This gives the protein CSVGEGVAETQYF.

This clonotype was detected only a few times. The CDR3 loop is CATSREGIETQYF. In nucleotides, the CDR3 is TGTGCCACCAGCAGAGAAGGAATAGAGACCCAGTACTTC. V and J are TRBV15 and TRBJ2-5; D gene ambiguous. Germline V gene sequence: CDR1 LNHNV, CDR2 YYDKDF (reference sequence). The CDR3 extends over 13 amino acids. V lost 0 bases and J lost 4, with 6 bases in between.

This rearrangement joins TRBV29-1 to TRBJ2-1; D might be TRBD2 (5 bases). The CDR3 totals 15 residues. Germline V lookup: CDR1 SQVTM, CDR2 ANQGSEA. V was shortened by 0 bases and J by 8 bases, with 17 bases between the two germline ends. CDR3 nucleotide sequence: TGCAGCGTTGAAGATCGGCGGAGGATGGTCCATGAGCAGTTCTTC. Translated, it gives CSVEDRRRMVHEQFF.

The chain uses TRBV7-9 and TRBJ2-7; TRBD2 matches 15 bases. J gave up 4 bases and V 6 bases, and 4 bases lay outside the gene matches. Germline V gene data show CDR1 as SEHNR and CDR2 as FQNEAQ (reference sequence). The CDR3 runs 15 residues. CDR3 DNA sequence: TGTGCCAGCAGTACCGGGACTAGCGGGGGGTACGAGCAGTACTTC. Its translation is CASSTGTSGGYEQYF. Looking up the rest from reference TRBV7-9 and TRBJ2-7 gives the full variable domain: DTGVSQNPRHKITKRGQNVTFRCDPISEHNRLYWYRQTLGQGPEFLTYFQNEAQLEKSRLLSDRFSAERPKGSFSTLEIQRTEQGDSAMYLCASSTGTSGGYEQYFGPGTRLTVT.

This clonotype was recorded many times. The CDR3, as DNA: TGTGCCAGCAGTTACTCGCTAGGAGGACAGGGGAATTCACCCCTCCACTTT. Residues: CASSYSLGGQGNSPLHF. The gene calls are TRBV6-5 and TRBJ1-6; 9 bases align to TRBD1. The CDR3 is made up of 17 amino acids. Germline CDR1 reads MNHEY; CDR2 reads SVGAGI. V shed 0 bases, J shed 7 bases, and the junction held 7 bases outside the gene matches.

At least ten counts were recorded for this clonotype. J is TRBJ1-1 and V is TRBV6-5, with TRBD1 as a possible D gene (6 bases). V shed 2 bases and J shed 3 bases, with 10 bases lying between them. The CDR3 consists of 14 residues. Per the germline V gene, CDR1 is MNHEY and CDR2 is SVGAGI. This CDR3 reads CASSYGHRDTEAFF. The CDR3 bases are TGTGCCAGCAGTTACGGGCACAGGGACACTGAAGCTTTCTTT.

This clonotype has more than one count but fewer than ten. This chain uses TRBV6-5 with TRBJ1-5; D remains ambiguous. Germline V lookup: CDR1 MNHEY, CDR2 SVGAGI. Trimming shortened V by 5 bases and J by 0 bases, and 14 bases separated the two germline ends. The CDR3 covers 16 residues. CDR3 in amino acids: CASSPSVYNSNQPQHF. The CDR3 DNA reads TGTGCCAGCAGTCCCTCGGTCTACAATAGCAATCAGCCCCAGCATTTT.

Comments on this clonotype: A much more abundant neighbour one base away suggests this may be a read error. The chain employs TRBV29-1 and TRBJ2-5; D is possibly TRBD1 (5 bases). The CDR3 has 14 residues. Looked up from germline, CDR1 is SQVTM and CDR2 is ANQGSEA. The DNA of the CDR3 is TGCAGCGGGACCGCCGACAGCCTCCAAGAGGCCCAGTACTTC. This encodes CSGTADSLQEAQYF.